The entry below describes one T cell receptor (beta chain). This sample was included in a study of blood T cell repertoires in COVID-19. Across the whole study: The samples span acute and convalescent COVID-19 from the United States, Italy and Spain. T cells, B-cell-depleted T cells, or PBMCs provided the cDNA or gDNA that served as material.

The V gene lost 2 bases and the J gene lost 12 bases, with 14 bases spanning the gap. This CDR3 is built from 13 residues. Germline V gene data show CDR1 as MDHEN and CDR2 as SYDVKM. In the original analysis: For nucleated cells, counts were estimated from reference gene primer amplification. The method was immunoSEQ multiplex PCR; TCRdb's version includes in-frame clones alone and lacks a portion of them. For V, J and clone size, that table is used; D and trimming come from the DNA. This table holds 250,000 to 350,000 clones, 75% to 90% found once. Enrolled during active infection, Seattle patients were then followed longitudinally.

The TCR comes from a woman aged 70 to 79 with COVID-19, enrolled during active disease. This chain links TRBV28 with TRBJ2-1; possibly TRBD1 for D (6 bases). The sequenced sample consisted of peripheral blood. The CDR3 loop is CASSLGWDKRQFF. In DNA, the CDR3 is TGTGCCAGCAGTTTAGGCTGGGACAAGAGGCAGTTCTTC.